The 29 T cell receptor beta chains reported below all come from one sample, sequenced in a study of blood T cell repertoires in COVID-19. The repertoire was sequenced with immunoSEQ multiplex PCR; TCRdb's copy has only in-frame clones and lacks some. The data show about 42,000 clones, with roughly 77% seen just once and roughly a quarter held by the top ten. Sequencing used peripheral blood. The receptors were gathered from a man at least 80 years old with acute or convalescent COVID-19.

V and J are TRBV19 and TRBJ1-6, with no clear D. This CDR3 is built from 15 residues. CDR1 is LNHDA, CDR2 SQIVND, per germline (reference sequence). V was pared by 3 bases and J by 5 bases, with 11 bases between. As DNA, the CDR3 is TGTGCCAGTAGTATCGGAGGAACAAATAATTCACCCCTCCACTTT. Its translation is CASSIGGTNNSPLHF.

The chain uses TRBV12-2 and TRBJ2-1; TRBD2, the D gene given by the table, was not confirmed from the DNA. TRBV12-2 represents a pseudogene. The CDR3 has 17 residues. The chain's CDR3 is CASRPGTSGRSHNEQFF. The DNA of the CDR3 is TGTGCAAGTCGCCCGGGGACTAGCGGGAGAAGTCATAATGAGCAGTTCTTC.

The J gene is TRBJ1-2, the V gene TRBV7-2; 9 bases align to TRBD1. This CDR3 has 14 amino acids. Per germline, CDR1 SGHTA and CDR2 FQGNSA. Losses at the gene ends were 4 bases for V and 10 bases for J; bases not matched to a gene: 10. This CDR3 reads CASSSPGTGRDYTF. The CDR3 DNA follows: TGTGCCAGCAGCTCCCCCGGGACAGGGAGGGACTACACCTTC.

V usage is TRBV27 and J usage is TRBJ2-7; TRBD2 matches at 12 bases. CDR1 is MNHEY and CDR2 is SMNVEV in the germline V gene (reference sequence). The CDR3 length is 15 residues. V shed 5 bases and J 2 bases; nucleotides not matched to a gene: 4. CDR3 bases: TGTGCCAGCAGTCCAAGGACTAGCGGGGCCTACGAGCAGTACTTC. It codes for CASSPRTSGAYEQYF.

J is TRBJ2-1 and V is TRBV6-2 or TRBV6-3, with TRBD2 identical over 8 bases. The CDR3 runs to 19 residues. V shed 0 bases and J 10 bases; nucleotides not matched to a gene: 20. The V gene's germline CDR1 is MNHEY and CDR2 SVGEGT. The CDR3 spells CASSYSSSWVGIAGWEQFF. The CDR3 DNA follows: TGTGCCAGCAGTTACTCGAGTAGCTGGGTTGGAATAGCGGGATGGGAGCAGTTCTTC.

The rearrangement links TRBV25-1 to TRBJ1-6; possible D gene TRBD1, 6 bases. V was trimmed by 5 bases and J by 6 bases, leaving 8 bases between them. The germline gives CDR1 MGHDK, CDR2 SYGVNS. The CDR3 contains 13 residues. The chain's CDR3 is CASSKDSNSPLHF. The CDR3, as DNA: TGTGCCAGCAGTAAGGACAGTAATTCACCCCTCCACTTT.

The chain is built from TRBV19 and TRBJ2-1, with a weak D call TRBD2 (6 bases). The germline CDR1 and CDR2 sequences are LNHDA and SQIVND (reference sequence). The V and J ends lost 2 bases and 7 bases respectively, with 12 bases between them. The CDR3 consists of 14 residues. The CDR3 nucleotides are TGTGCCAGTAGTATAAGGGACTCTTTAAATGAGCAGTTCTTC. Translated: CASSIRDSLNEQFF. The complete variable domain, with remaining parts taken from reference TRBV19 and TRBJ2-1, reads DGGITQSPKYLFRKEGQNVTLSCEQNLNHDAMYWYRQDPGQGLRLIYYSQIVNDFQKGDIAEGYSVSREKKESFPLTVTSAQKNPTAFYLCASSIRDSLNEQFFGPGTRLTVL.

The CDR3 DNA reads TGCGCCAGCAGCTTTGAGTTAGGGGCCACCTACGAGCAGTACTTC. Residues: CASSFELGATYEQYF. The chain is built from TRBV5-1 and TRBJ2-7, with a possible D match to TRBD1 (5 bases). V dropped 2 bases and J dropped 2 bases, with 14 bases sitting between them. Germline V CDR1 and CDR2: SGHRS, YFSETQ. This CDR3 spans 15 amino acids.

The chain recombines TRBV3-1 (or the pseudogene TRBV3-2) with TRBJ1-1; weak D call: TRBD1 (5 bases). The germline V and J ends were trimmed by 1 base and 1 base, with 13 bases remaining between them. Per the germline V gene, CDR1 is LGHDT and CDR2 is YNNKEL (reference sequence). The CDR3 totals 16 residues. The CDR3, as DNA: TGTGCCAGCAGCCAAGTTTCCCGAAGGGGGAACACTGAAGCTTTCTTT. It codes for CASSQVSRRGNTEAFF.

The gene calls are TRBV7-2 and TRBJ2-3; D ambiguous. CDR3 length equals 12 residues. V was trimmed by 5 bases and J by 6 bases, leaving 9 bases between them. Germline CDR1 is SGHTA and CDR2 is FQGNSA. The CDR3 loop is CASSPMGDTQYF. CDR3 coding DNA: TGTGCCAGCAGCCCGATGGGCGATACGCAGTATTTT.

CDR3 nucleotide sequence: TGTGCCAGCAGCGCCGAGAGGAGCACAGATACGCAGTATTTT. Amino acids: CASSAERSTDTQYF. J is TRBJ2-3 and V is TRBV7-3; D is unresolved. The length of the CDR3 is 14 residues. The germline V and J ends were trimmed by 5 bases and 0 bases, with 9 bases remaining between them. Per germline, CDR1 SGHTA and CDR2 FQGTGA. Complete variable domain (other parts from reference TRBV7-3 and TRBJ2-3): GAGVSQTPSNKVTEKGKYVELRCDPISGHTALYWYRQSLGQGPEFLIYFQGTGAADDSGLPNDRFFAVRPEGSVSTLKIQRTERGDSAVYLCASSAERSTDTQYFGPGTRLTVL.

The chain has TRBV9 and TRBJ2-2; the match to TRBD1 covers 9 bases. Trimming removed 5 bases from V and 6 bases from J; junction bases left unmatched: 8. The germline gives CDR1 SGDLS, CDR2 YYNGEE. The CDR3 is made up of 15 amino acids. The CDR3 nucleotides are TGTGCCAGCAGAGCCGGGACAGGGTCCGCCGGGGAGCTGTTTTTT. Encoded protein: CASRAGTGSAGELFF.

The CDR3 DNA sequence: TGTGCCAGCAGATTGACGGGAGCGGGATACGAGCAGTACTTC. Translating gives CASRLTGAGYEQYF. The V gene is TRBV5-4, the J gene TRBJ2-7; 7 nucleotides match TRBD2. Germline V gene lookup returns CDR1 SGHNT and CDR2 YYREEE (reference sequence). This CDR3 region has 14 residues. With 5 bases clipped from V and 4 bases from J, the junction kept 9 bases outside the gene matches.

V is TRBV30 and J is TRBJ2-7; TRBD1 might be the D (5 bases). From germline, CDR1 is GTSNPN and CDR2 SVGIG (reference sequence). V lost 2 bases to trimming and J lost 3 bases, with 11 bases between them. This CDR3 region has 13 residues. In nucleotides, the CDR3 is TGTGCCTGGAGTAGACAGAGCCGCTACGAGCAGTACTTC. Translated: CAWSRQSRYEQYF.

The gene calls are TRBV24-1 and TRBJ2-3; D unresolved. Looked up from germline, CDR1 is KGHDR and CDR2 is SFDVKD. V lost 0 bases and J lost 1, with 4 bases in between. The CDR3 has 14 residues. CDR3 residues: CATSDLTGTDTQYF. CDR3 sequence (DNA): TGTGCCACCAGTGATTTGACAGGCACAGATACGCAGTATTTT.

The chain is built from TRBV7-6 and TRBJ2-7; tentatively, D is TRBD2 (6 bases). V lost 5 bases, J lost 2 bases, and 10 bases lay in between. CDR1 is SGHVS, CDR2 FNYEAQ, per germline. The CDR3 is made up of 13 amino acids. DNA for the CDR3: TGTGCCAGCAGCCTAGGGACTGCCTACGAGCAGTACTTC. It yields the protein CASSLGTAYEQYF.

This sequence joins TRBV9 and TRBJ1-1; D not certain. The CDR3 is 13 residues long. The V gene lost 2 bases and the J gene lost 0 bases, with 5 bases spanning the gap. Germline values: CDR1 SGDLS, CDR2 YYNGEE. The DNA for the CDR3 is TGTGCCAGCAGCGTCAATGTGAACACTGAAGCTTTCTTT. Its protein product is CASSVNVNTEAFF.

V and J are TRBV4-2 and TRBJ2-1; 8 nucleotides line up with TRBD2. From germline, CDR1 is LGHNA and CDR2 YNFKEQ. V lost 1 base and J lost 6; bases outside the gene matches: 5. CDR3 length: 15 amino acids. For the CDR3, the DNA is TGTGCCAGCAGCCAAGTTAGCGGGGTTGGCAATGAGCAGTTCTTC. Amino acids: CASSQVSGVGNEQFF.

This clone was seen once. This rearrangement joins TRBV6-5 to TRBJ2-2; TRBD1 might be the D (6 bases). V lost 8 bases and J 0 bases, leaving 10 bases between the germline ends. The CDR3 extends over 14 amino acids. Germline V CDR1 and CDR2: MNHEY, SVGAGI. The CDR3 region has the DNA TGTGCCAGCCGTAGGGGGTCGAACACCGGGGAGCTGTTTTTT. Its protein product is CASRRGSNTGELFF.

This chain links TRBV19 with TRBJ2-1; 14 nucleotides line up with TRBD2. Per germline, CDR1 LNHDA and CDR2 SQIVND (reference sequence). With V trimmed by 10 bases and J by 9 bases, 8 bases remained unmatched. This CDR3 comprises 14 residues. The CDR3 here is CATKGTSGRGEQFF. CDR3 sequence (DNA): TGTGCCACCAAAGGGACTAGCGGGAGAGGTGAGCAGTTCTTC.

The chain employs TRBV9 and TRBJ1-1, with 8 bases lining up with TRBD1. The V and J ends lost 4 bases and 1 base, in that order; junction bases with no gene match: 6. This CDR3 contains 15 residues. Germline V gene data show CDR1 as SGDLS and CDR2 as YYNGEE. The CDR3 DNA sequence: TGTGCCAGCAGCCCTAGTGGGACAGGGAACACTGAAGCTTTCTTT. This gives the protein CASSPSGTGNTEAFF.

The chain uses TRBV10-2 and TRBJ2-1; 7 bases map to TRBD1. This CDR3 has 13 residues. Germline V gene data show CDR1 as WSHSY and CDR2 as SAAADI. The ends lost 8 bases at V and 7 bases at J; junction bases unmatched: 8. CDR3 DNA: TGCGCCAGCGGCAACCTACAGGGGAATGAGCAGTTCTTC. It specifies CASGNLQGNEQFF.

Only one count was recorded for this clone. V usage is TRBV27 and J usage is TRBJ1-1, with 9 nucleotides matching TRBD1. CDR1 and CDR2 from the germline V gene are MNHEY and SMNVEV (reference sequence). V shed 5 bases and J 1 base; nucleotides not matched to a gene: 11. This CDR3 has 17 amino acids. In nucleotides, the CDR3 is TGTGCCAGCAGTCTCCCCCCGGGACAGGGAGAGAACACTGAAGCTTTCTTT. Its protein is CASSLPPGQGENTEAFF.

The chain recombines TRBV4-2 with TRBJ1-6; 7 nucleotides match TRBD1. The V segment lost 1 base and the J segment 7 bases; nucleotides outside the gene matches: 7. The CDR3 loop spans 16 amino acids. Germline-derived CDR1 and CDR2 are LGHNA and YNFKEQ. Written as DNA, the CDR3 is TGTGCCAGCAGCCAAGGACAGGGAGAAGGCAATTCACCCCTCCACTTT. It yields the protein CASSQGQGEGNSPLHF.

The V gene is TRBV7-2, the J gene TRBJ1-6; 7 nucleotides match TRBD1. Germline V gene data show CDR1 as SGHTA and CDR2 as FQGNSA. The CDR3 sequence is 14 residues long. The junction had 5 bases not matched to a gene; V was cut back by 4 bases and J by 8 bases. The DNA for the CDR3 is TGTGCCAGCAGCTACCGGACAGGCCATTCACCCCTCCACTTT. It specifies CASSYRTGHSPLHF.

This chain connects TRBV6-5 to TRBJ1-1, with a weak D call TRBD1 (5 bases). With 5 bases removed from V and 5 bases from J, the gap between germline ends came to 12 bases. CDR3 size: 13 residues. Germline CDR1 MNHEY, CDR2 SVGAGI. The CDR3 spells CASSRGAGTEAFF. Here the CDR3 DNA reads TGTGCCAGCAGTCGAGGGGCGGGGACTGAAGCTTTCTTT.

V usage is TRBV4-2 and J usage is TRBJ1-5, with D maybe TRBD1 (6 bases). The CDR3 covers 14 residues. Germline CDR1 and CDR2: LGHNA and YNFKEQ. V was clipped by 1 base and J by 6 bases, with 10 bases between them. CDR3 bases: TGTGCCAGCAGCCAAGGCCAGGGGAGTCAGCCCCAGCATTTT. As protein: CASSQGQGSQPQHF.

This clone is a singleton in its sample. The chain has TRBV6-5 and TRBJ1-6; 7 bases agree with TRBD1. CDR1 is MNHEY, CDR2 SVGAGI, per germline. The CDR3 runs to 13 residues. V shed 6 bases and J 8 bases; nucleotides not matched to a gene: 4. The CDR3 DNA reads as TGTGCCAGCAGAGGACAGGAGGATTCACCCCTCCACTTT. Translation gives CASRGQEDSPLHF.

There are a few counts of this clone. The V gene is TRBV5-1, the J gene TRBJ1-2, with D perhaps matching TRBD1 (5 bases). The V gene lost 4 bases and the J gene lost 6 bases, with 16 bases spanning the gap. The CDR3 totals 14 residues. Germline CDR1 SGHRS, CDR2 YFSETQ. CDR3 nucleotides: TGCGCCAGCAGCCCAGAGGCAGGGATCCATGGCTACACCTTC. This translates into CASSPEAGIHGYTF.